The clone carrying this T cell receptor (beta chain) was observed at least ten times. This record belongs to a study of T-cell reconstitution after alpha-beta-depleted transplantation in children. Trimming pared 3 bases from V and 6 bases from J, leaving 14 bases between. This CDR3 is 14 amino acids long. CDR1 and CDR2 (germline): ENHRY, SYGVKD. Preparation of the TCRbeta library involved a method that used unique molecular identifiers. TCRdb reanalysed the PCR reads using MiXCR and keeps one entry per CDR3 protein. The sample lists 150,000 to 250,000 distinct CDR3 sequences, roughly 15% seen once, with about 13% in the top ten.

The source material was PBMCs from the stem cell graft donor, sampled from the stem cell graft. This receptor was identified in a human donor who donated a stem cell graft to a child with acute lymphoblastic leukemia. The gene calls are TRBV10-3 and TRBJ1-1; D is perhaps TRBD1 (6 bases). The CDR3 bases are TGTGCCATCAGTGAACCCCAGGGGACCTCTGAAGCTTTCTTT. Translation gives CAISEPQGTSEAFF.